This is a list of T cell receptor beta chains from one sample in a study of CD8 T cells in ankylosing spondylitis. TCRdb reanalysed the 5' RACE reads using MiXCR and keeps one entry per CDR3 protein. The sample has fewer than 250,000 distinct CDR3 sequences, roughly 32% seen once; the top ten hold 4% to 5%. The sequenced sample was blood, either unsorted or a sorted T cell fraction (not recorded which). These receptors came from a male donor with ankylosing spondylitis or in good health (not recorded which). Both conserved end residues are part of each CDR3. A D gene is named only where the DNA matches it firmly. Not every row has a clone size; where given, it reads once, few, many or a size class.

clone_size	v_call	j_call	d_call	cdr3_aa	cdr3_nt
few	TRBV29-1	TRBJ2-7	TRBD1	CSVAGQGYEQYF	TGCAGCGTCGCAGGACAGGGCTACGAGCAGTACTTC
-	TRBV25-1	TRBJ2-1	-	CASSEASVQFF	TGTGCCAGCAGTGAAGCCTCCGTGCAGTTCTTC
many	TRBV20-1	TRBJ2-7	-	CSASPDRKNYEQYF	TGCAGTGCTAGTCCAGATAGGAAGAACTACGAGCAGTACTTC
-	TRBV30	TRBJ1-4	-	CAWSETSINEKLFF	TGTGCCTGGAGCGAGACGAGCATTAATGAAAAACTGTTTTTT
few	TRBV5-6	TRBJ1-1	-	CASSFVGEGNTEAFF	TGTGCCAGCAGCTTCGTTGGGGAGGGGAACACTGAAGCTTTCTTT
-	TRBV27	TRBJ2-5	-	CASSLLAYQGTQYF	TGTGCCAGCAGTTTATTGGCGTACCAGGGAACCCAGTACTTC
few	TRBV24-1	TRBJ2-3	-	CATSDLFPDTQYF	TGTGCCACCAGTGATTTGTTTCCAGATACGCAGTATTTT
few	TRBV6-1	TRBJ2-7	-	CASKRAGKVDEQYF	TGTGCCAGCAAGAGGGCAGGGAAGGTCGACGAGCAGTACTTC
-	TRBV7-9	TRBJ2-1	-	CASSLTQDGYNEQFF	TGTGCCAGCAGCTTGACTCAAGACGGATACAATGAGCAGTTCTTC
-	TRBV11-2	TRBJ2-3	TRBD2	CASSLVGAGGPNTDTQYF	TGTGCCAGCAGCTTAGTAGGGGCGGGGGGGCCGAACACAGATACGCAGTATTTT
-	TRBV20-1	TRBJ1-1	-	CSARGPDPFEAFF	TGCAGTGCTAGAGGACCAGACCCATTTGAAGCTTTCTTT
few	TRBV29-1	TRBJ2-1	-	CSVDVGIVQFF	TGCAGCGTTGACGTGGGTATCGTGCAGTTCTTC
-	TRBV20-1	TRBJ2-3	TRBD2	CSARPLAGGSTDTQYF	TGCAGTGCTAGGCCTCTAGCGGGGGGGAGCACAGATACGCAGTATTTT
-	TRBV20-1	TRBJ2-3	TRBD2	CSARDLRETTDTQYF	TGCAGTGCTAGAGATCTGCGGGAGACCACAGATACGCAGTATTTT
-	TRBV29-1	TRBJ2-7	TRBD1	CSVDGGTGGTWNEQYF	TGCAGCGTTGATGGCGGGACAGGGGGTACTTGGAACGAGCAGTACTTC
-	TRBV7-8	TRBJ2-7	TRBD1	CASSFSSDRASYEQYF	TGTGCCAGCAGCTTCTCCTCGGACAGGGCCTCCTACGAGCAGTACTTC
-	TRBV11-2	TRBJ1-4	-	CASSLGGKLFF	TGTGCCAGCAGCTTAGGGGGGAAACTGTTTTTT
-	TRBV27	TRBJ2-7	TRBD1	CASSLTGAYEQYF	TGTGCCAGCAGTTTAACAGGGGCCTACGAGCAGTACTTC
few	TRBV4-1	TRBJ1-6	-	CASTSAGRSNSPLHF	TGCGCCAGCACCTCAGCAGGGAGGAGTAATTCACCCCTCCACTTT
few	TRBV7-9	TRBJ2-7	-	CASSLAGQVYEQYF	TGTGCCAGCAGCTTAGCTGGCCAGGTCTACGAGCAGTACTTC
-	TRBV29-1	TRBJ2-7	-	CSVRAPTVSYEQYF	TGCAGCGTTAGAGCGCCTACCGTTTCCTACGAGCAGTACTTC
-	TRBV28	TRBJ2-2	TRBD1	CASSLGTGYHGELFF	TGTGCCAGCAGTTTGGGGACAGGGTACCACGGGGAGCTGTTTTTT
-	TRBV5-4	TRBJ2-5	-	CASSLKGEETQYF	TGTGCCAGCAGCTTGAAGGGGGAAGAGACCCAGTACTTC
few	TRBV20-1	TRBJ2-5	TRBD1	CSAGGQGIETQYF	TGCAGTGCTGGAGGACAGGGGATTGAGACCCAGTACTTC
-	TRBV7-6	TRBJ2-7	-	CASSLLEGPEQYF	TGTGCCAGCAGCCTCCTTGAGGGGCCCGAGCAGTACTTC
-	TRBV5-5	TRBJ1-4	-	CASSEMGPGEKLFF	TGTGCCAGCAGCGAAATGGGACCAGGGGAAAAACTGTTTTTT
-	TRBV12-3/TRBV12-4	TRBJ2-7	-	CASSLRGGYEQYF	TGTGCCAGCAGCCTAAGGGGGGGTTACGAGCAGTACTTC
few	TRBV27	TRBJ2-1	-	CASSWAYSNEQFF	TGTGCCAGCAGTTGGGCCTATTCCAATGAGCAGTTCTTC
few	TRBV12-3/TRBV12-4	TRBJ2-5	-	CASSSMGTQYF	TGTGCCAGCAGTTCCATGGGGACCCAGTACTTC
-	TRBV15	TRBJ1-1	TRBD1	CATRAGGLNTEAFF	TGTGCCACCAGAGCAGGGGGTCTAAACACTGAAGCTTTCTTT
few	TRBV3-1	TRBJ2-1	-	CASSQTYVTAYNEQFF	TGTGCCAGCAGCCAAACGTACGTGACAGCCTACAATGAGCAGTTCTTC
once	TRBV12-3/TRBV12-4	TRBJ2-1	TRBD1	CASSPSTGRNEQFF	TGTGCCAGCAGCCCGTCGACAGGGCGCAATGAGCAGTTCTTC
-	TRBV12-3/TRBV12-4	TRBJ2-3	-	CASSFARGGLTDTQYF	TGTGCCAGCAGTTTCGCCCGGGGCGGACTCACAGATACGCAGTATTTT
many	TRBV7-9	TRBJ2-7	-	CASSLVGTYEQYF	TGTGCCAGCAGCTTGGTAGGAACGTACGAGCAGTACTTC
few	TRBV3-1	TRBJ2-2	-	CASSHEGVTNTGELFF	TGTGCCAGCAGCCATGAGGGGGTGACGAACACCGGGGAGCTGTTTTTT
-	TRBV20-1	TRBJ2-2	-	CSAKSENTGELFF	TGCAGTGCTAAATCAGAAAACACCGGGGAGCTGTTTTTT
-	TRBV5-6	TRBJ2-5	TRBD1	CASSLVQGAQTQYF	TGTGCCAGCAGCTTGGTTCAGGGGGCCCAGACCCAGTACTTC
many	TRBV5-1	TRBJ2-1	-	CASSLVDRQYNEQFF	TGCGCCAGCAGCTTGGTCGACAGGCAATACAATGAGCAGTTCTTC
-	TRBV6-1	TRBJ2-7	TRBD1	CASSTTGQAYEQYF	TGTGCCAGCAGCACCACGGGACAGGCCTACGAGCAGTACTTC
-	TRBV11-2	TRBJ2-5	-	CASSLADWETQYF	TGTGCCAGCAGCTTAGCGGATTGGGAGACCCAGTACTTC
-	TRBV11-2	TRBJ1-1	-	CASSLAENMNTEAFF	TGTGCCAGCAGCTTAGCAGAAAACATGAACACTGAAGCTTTCTTT
few	TRBV10-3	TRBJ1-5	TRBD1	CAISETGDQPQHF	TGTGCCATCAGTGAGACAGGGGATCAGCCCCAGCATTTT
-	TRBV10-3	TRBJ2-7	-	CAMGDIEGAGEQYF	TGTGCCATGGGGGATATTGAAGGGGCAGGCGAGCAGTACTTC
few	TRBV4-1	TRBJ1-1	TRBD1	CASSHPGTENTEAFF	TGCGCCAGCAGCCATCCCGGGACAGAAAACACTGAAGCTTTCTTT
-	TRBV6-5	TRBJ2-3	TRBD2	CASSYRLAGGRSTDTQYF	TGTGCCAGCAGTTACCGACTAGCGGGGGGGCGAAGCACAGATACGCAGTATTTT
few	TRBV6-4	TRBJ2-3	-	CASSDKSTDTQYF	TGTGCCAGCAGTGACAAGAGCACAGATACGCAGTATTTT